This T cell receptor (beta chain) was observed in a study of blood T cells in healthy people across ages (dated by TCRdb to between 2015 and 2016). General notes on the study: In model experiments, template switching captured about one uniquely barcoded TCR beta cDNA molecule for every two T cells. Using deep sequencing normalized with unique cDNA molecular identifiers, the study measured how TCR beta repertoire diversity changes with age. The donors were divided into four age groups: young (average around 16 years), middle-aged (around 41), aged (roughly 60) and long-lived (around 87). To avoid experimental bias, donors of different ages were randomly spread across the sequencing lanes. The study analyzed two additional independent replicas of 1 million unique cDNA reads from the same blood draw for two donors, one aged 18 to 30 and one aged 80 or older.

The germline V gene sets CDR1 to SGHRS and CDR2 to YFSETQ. V loses 3 bases at its end and J loses 0 bases; junction bases beyond the gene matches: 5. From its cysteine to its phenylalanine, the CDR3 spans 15 amino acids. The read is trimmed to its CDR3 DNA, 45 bases read in frame from base 1. Worth noting for this clonotype: Its antigen target is currently unknown. There are no base qualities to consult, and no much larger clone falls within one base.

The donors were under 40 Caucasian individuals from Russia, aged roughly 6 to 100 years, who were systemically healthy. Each donor gave roughly 9.5 milliliters of peripheral blood, collected into EDTA-treated Vacutainer tubes. Ficoll-Paque density-gradient centrifugation was used to isolate PBMCs, with at least 6 million obtained per sample. Total RNA was extracted from PBMCs with Trizol reagent, with at least 6 micrograms obtained per sample. For every donor, flow cytometry on a PBMC aliquot measured the percentage of naive CD45RAhigh/CD27high T cells. What the research found in general, with its limitations: Bulk unsorted PBMC profiling prevented conclusive comparison of naive and antigen-experienced compartments. As age increased, observed TCR beta diversity per million T cells dropped in a roughly linear way, and a significant reduction was already evident by age 40. Donor CMV infection status was unknown, potentially confounding age-related changes in expanded clonotypes. Estimates of total diversity from one million sequenced T cells were regarded as lower bounds and underestimates. Compared with the aged group, more naive CD4+ T cells, fewer expanded clones and increased TCR diversity were shown by the long-lived group, suggesting age selection. There was a strong correlation between observed TCR beta diversity and the percentage of naive T cells measured by flow cytometry.

Libraries were prepared through 5' RACE. The instrument was an Illumina HiSeq 2500. A second PCR of about 7 to 12 cycles was run with a J-beta primer mix and a sample-barcoded 5' primer. A template-switch 5' adaptor carrying 12 random nucleotides introduced a unique molecular identifier onto each TCR beta cDNA molecule. At least 3 million CDR3-containing paired-end reads were obtained from each sample. First-strand cDNA synthesis was performed from all RNA using the Mint cDNA synthesis kit, with priming by a TRBC-specific oligonucleotide. Following uracil-DNA glycosylase treatment, all cDNA underwent a first 18-cycle PCR with the universal primers M1SS and BC2_uni_R. The authors processed their data as follows. For normalization, 1 million high-quality reads, each with a distinct molecular identifier, were randomly selected from each sample. Instead of being binned into consensus sequences, reads with shared molecular identifiers were discarded. MiTCR, set to a Q25 quality threshold and the strictest error-elimination algorithm, was used for CDR3 identification, clonotype clustering and error correction. A nonparametric unseen species model using Euler transformation provided a lower-bound estimate of total TCR beta diversity. TCRdb ran its own pipeline on the public reads, namely fastp trimming at Q25 and MiXCR clone calling, and kept in-frame beta chains. Rows merge per CDR3 protein into single entries with the most common DNA and genes. The authors' filters were not applied to this entry. The sample table shows roughly 570,000 distinct CDR3 sequences, and 25% to 30% are seen once. The top ten hold around 20% of the sample.

The chain is made from TRBV5-1 and TRBJ1-1, and 7 junctional nucleotides match TRBD1. The origin of this receptor is a woman aged 65 to 85 in good health. The sequenced sample consisted of blood. The CDR3 sequence is CASSYLRGMNTEAFF. The DNA sequence is given as TGCGCCAGCAGCTACCTCAGGGGGATGAACACTGAAGCTTTCTTT.